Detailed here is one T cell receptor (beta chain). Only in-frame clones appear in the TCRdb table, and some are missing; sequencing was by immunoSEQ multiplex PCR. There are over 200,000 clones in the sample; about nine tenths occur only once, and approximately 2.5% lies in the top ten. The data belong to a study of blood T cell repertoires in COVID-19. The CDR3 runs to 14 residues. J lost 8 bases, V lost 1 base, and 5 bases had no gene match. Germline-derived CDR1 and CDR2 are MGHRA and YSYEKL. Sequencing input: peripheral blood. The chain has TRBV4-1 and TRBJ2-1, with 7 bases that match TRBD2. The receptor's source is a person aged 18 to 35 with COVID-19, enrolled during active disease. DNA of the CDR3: TGCGCCAGCAGCCAAGGGACTAGTCGCGATGAGCAGTTCTTC. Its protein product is CASSQGTSRDEQFF.